The sequence of this T cell receptor (beta chain) was determined in a study of cytomegalovirus exposure and HLA in healthy donors. This clone occurred a few times. Antigen: not known. At the DNA level, this CDR3 is encoded by other sequences in the same sample as well. CDR1 SGHNT and CDR2 YENEEA come from the germline V gene. Unmatched junction bases numbered 8, after V lost 6 bases and J lost 1 base. The CDR3 loop spans 16 amino acids. PCR was performed using 60 Vbeta and 13 Jbeta primers. Here immunoSEQ multiplex PCR was the method, and the copy in TCRdb shows in-frame clones only, minus some. The sample has 95,000 to 130,000 clones, around 10% seen once. General study results and limits: Despite most TCR sequences being rare, some public TCRs occurred in many donors. An analysis was carried out at a later point. It showed that HLA-associated TCR beta chains were more clonally expanded than equally common non-associated chains.

This TCR was recovered from a man aged 30-40 years in good health and CMV-seronegative. The chain carries TRBV11-3 and TRBJ2-1; 8 nucleotides line up with TRBD1. The source material was PBMCs. CDR3 in DNA: TGTGCCAGCAGTACTTCTACAGGGGGATCCTACAATGAGCAGTTCTTC. Its translation is CASSTSTGGSYNEQFF.